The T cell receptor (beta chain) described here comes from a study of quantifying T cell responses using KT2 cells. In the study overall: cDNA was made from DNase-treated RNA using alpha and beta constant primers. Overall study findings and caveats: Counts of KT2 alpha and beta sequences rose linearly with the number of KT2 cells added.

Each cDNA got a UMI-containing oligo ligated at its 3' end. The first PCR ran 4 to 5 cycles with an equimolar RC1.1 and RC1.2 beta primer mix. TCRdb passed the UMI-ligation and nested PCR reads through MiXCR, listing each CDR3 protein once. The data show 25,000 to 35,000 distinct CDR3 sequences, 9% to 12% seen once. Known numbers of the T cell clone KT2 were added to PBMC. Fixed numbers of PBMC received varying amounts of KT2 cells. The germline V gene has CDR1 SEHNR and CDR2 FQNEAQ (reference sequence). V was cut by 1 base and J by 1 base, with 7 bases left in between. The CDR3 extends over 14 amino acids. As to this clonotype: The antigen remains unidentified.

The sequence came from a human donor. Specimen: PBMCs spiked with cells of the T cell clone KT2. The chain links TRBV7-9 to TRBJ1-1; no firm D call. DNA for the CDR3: TGTGCCAGCAGCTTAGTCGAATCGAACACTGAAGCTTTCTTT. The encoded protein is CASSLVESNTEAFF.